A single sample is the source of the 26 T cell receptor beta chains below, sequenced in a study of regulatory T cells in long-lasting Graves disease. Time point denoted: persistent/refractory GD, antithyroid drugs over 5 years with positive TRAb. TCR sequences were obtained from RNA taken from PBMCs. Construction of TCR beta libraries relied on iRepertoire HTBI primers and on Arm-PCR targeting CDR3 regions. In TCRdb, the multiplex PCR reads were re-called with MiXCR into one record per CDR3 protein. The sample contains fewer than 450,000 distinct CDR3 sequences, around 24% of which appear only once. The sequencing used peripheral blood mononuclear cells (PBMCs), collected when the disease was refractory, from a patient treated with antithyroid drugs. These receptors came from a female donor with Graves disease.

In its sample, this clonotype was seen many times. This sequence joins TRBV15 and TRBJ1-4; D might be TRBD1 (5 bases). From germline, CDR1 is LNHNV and CDR2 YYDKDF (reference sequence). The V gene lost 4 bases and the J gene lost 5 bases, with 14 bases spanning the gap. The CDR3 runs to 15 residues. The CDR3 coding sequence is TGTGCCACCAGCATCCGCGCAGGGAGGAATGAAAAACTGTTTTTT. It specifies CATSIRAGRNEKLFF.

The rearrangement links TRBV3-1 to TRBJ2-7; 7 bases line up with TRBD1. Trimming removed 0 bases from V and 4 bases from J; junction bases left unmatched: 6. Germline CDR1 and CDR2: LGHDT and YNNKEL (reference sequence). CDR3 size: 15 residues. CDR3 bases: TGTGCCAGCAGCCAAGATCCGGGGACAGAGTACGAGCAGTACTTC. The encoded protein is CASSQDPGTEYEQYF.

This clonotype was seen many times. The chain couples TRBV19 to TRBJ1-1, with a possible D match to TRBD1 (6 bases). Trimming stripped 9 bases from V and 0 bases from J, with 11 bases between. The germline V gene encodes CDR1 LNHDA and CDR2 SQIVND (reference sequence). This CDR3 region has 13 residues. The CDR3 loop is CASSRGLNTEAFF. The CDR3 nucleotides read TGTGCCAGCAGCAGGGGCCTGAACACTGAAGCTTTCTTT.

The J gene is TRBJ1-2, the V gene TRBV6-1; 8 bases map to TRBD1. The CDR3 sequence is 15 residues long. V lost 2 bases and J lost 7; bases outside the gene matches: 9. The germline CDR1 and CDR2 sequences are MNHNS and SASEGT. This CDR3 is CASSETGGYSLGYTF. In nucleotides, the CDR3 is TGTGCCAGCAGTGAAACAGGGGGTTACAGTCTTGGCTACACCTTC.

The CDR3 nucleotides read TGTGCCAGCAGTTTGGGGACAGGGGGCGGTGATGGATACGAGCAGTACTTC. Its protein product is CASSLGTGGGDGYEQYF. The gene calls are TRBV28 and TRBJ2-7; TRBD1 aligns across 12 bases. The CDR3 spans 17 residues. The V and J ends lost 3 bases and 4 bases, in that order; junction bases with no gene match: 10. Germline assignment: CDR1 MDHEN and CDR2 SYDVKM.

The chain is built from TRBV20-1 and TRBJ1-1; 7 bases align to TRBD1. The CDR3 runs 15 residues. V dropped 1 base and J dropped 3; count of bases not matched to a gene: 8. The V gene's germline CDR1 is DFQATT and CDR2 SNEGSKA (reference sequence). The CDR3 sequence: CSARANQGGDTEAFF. The CDR3 DNA follows: TGCAGTGCTAGAGCCAATCAGGGGGGCGACACTGAAGCTTTCTTT.

This clonotype was recorded many times. The CDR3 DNA is TGTGCCAGCAGCTTAGGCAGGGGCAATCAGCCCCAGCATTTT. It is translated as CASSLGRGNQPQHF. V and J are TRBV28 and TRBJ1-5; perhaps TRBD1 as D (5 bases). V was clipped by 6 bases and J by 2 bases, with 11 bases between them. The V gene's germline CDR1 is MDHEN and CDR2 SYDVKM. This CDR3 region has 14 residues.

V gene TRBV20-1 combines with J gene TRBJ2-5; possibly TRBD1 or TRBD2 for D (6 bases each). The germline gives CDR1 DFQATT, CDR2 SNEGSKA (reference sequence). V lost 5 bases and J lost 5, with 18 bases in between. The CDR3 contains 14 residues. This CDR3 reads CSADRTAGEETQYF. CDR3 coding DNA: TGCAGTGCTGATCGGACAGCGGGCGAGGAGACCCAGTACTTC.

This clonotype was counted only a few times. This chain links TRBV2 with TRBJ1-6; tentatively, D is TRBD1 (5 bases). Germline V lookup: CDR1 SNHLY, CDR2 FYNNEI. CDR3 size: 13 residues. With 7 bases removed from V and 9 bases from J, the gap between germline ends came to 13 bases. CDR3 sequence: CASKAEGISPLHF. CDR3 coding DNA: TGTGCCAGCAAAGCGGAGGGGATTTCACCCCTCCACTTT.

This clonotype showed up many times. This chain joins TRBV6-1 and TRBJ1-5, with D possibly being TRBD1 (5 bases). This CDR3 is 14 amino acids long. Per the germline V gene, CDR1 is MNHNS and CDR2 is SASEGT. Deletions cut 6 bases from V and 7 bases from J, with 16 bases between. Here the CDR3 DNA reads TGTGCCAGCAGGCGGCAGGGCAGAGGACAGCCCCAGCATTTT. Translation: CASRRQGRGQPQHF.

This rearrangement joins TRBV3-1 to TRBJ2-2; D gene ambiguous. CDR3 size: 17 residues. V dropped 1 base and J dropped 5 bases, with 17 bases sitting between them. Germline CDR1 LGHDT, CDR2 YNNKEL (reference sequence). The CDR3 nucleotides read TGTGCCAGCAGCCAAGTAGTAGCAATCCCATTAACCGGGGAGCTGTTTTTT. Its translation: CASSQVVAIPLTGELFF. The full variable domain, with the rest looked up from reference TRBV3-1 and TRBJ2-2, is DTAVSQTPKYLVTQMGNDKSIKCEQNLGHDTMYWYKQDSKKFLKIMFSYNNKELIINETVPNRFSPKSPDKAHLNLHINSLELGDSAVYFCASSQVVAIPLTGELFFGEGSRLTVL.

This clonotype was picked up a small number of times. This CDR3 reads CATIGRSGSQNTGELFF. CDR3 bases: TGTGCCACCATAGGCCGTAGCGGGAGCCAAAACACCGGGGAGCTGTTTTTT. This chain uses TRBV6-1 with TRBJ2-2, with 9 bases that match TRBD2. Germline trimming cut 10 bases from V and 2 bases from J; bases unmatched to any gene: 14. CDR3 length: 17 amino acids. Germline CDR1 and CDR2: MNHNS and SASEGT.

The rearrangement links TRBV7-9 to TRBJ2-7; 9 positions agree with TRBD2. The CDR3 is 15 residues long. The trim removed 6 bases at V and 4 bases at J, leaving 10 bases unmatched. In germline, CDR1 is SEHNR, CDR2 FQNEAQ (reference sequence). The CDR3 spells CASSYPGTSLYEQYF. CDR3 in DNA: TGTGCCAGCAGTTACCCCGGGACTAGCCTTTACGAGCAGTACTTC.

CDR3 sequence reads: CSAPRGGETQYF. CDR3 sequence (DNA): TGCAGTGCCCCCAGGGGAGGCGAGACCCAGTACTTC. This chain connects TRBV20-1 to TRBJ2-5; D may correspond to TRBD1 or TRBD2 (6 bases each). The CDR3 runs 12 residues. Germline CDR1 reads DFQATT; CDR2 reads SNEGSKA (reference sequence). V was clipped by 6 bases and J by 5 bases, with 13 bases between them.

This clonotype has a count of ten or more. CDR3 in amino acids: CASSSGRGSTEAFF. The CDR3 nucleotides are TGCGCCAGCTCGTCAGGCAGGGGGAGCACTGAAGCTTTCTTT. The chain joins TRBV5-1 to TRBJ1-1; 7 nucleotides line up with TRBD1. The V and J ends lost 7 bases and 4 bases, in that order; junction bases with no gene match: 10. The V gene's germline CDR1 is SGHRS and CDR2 YFSETQ. CDR3 length equals 14 residues. The complete variable domain, with remaining parts taken from reference TRBV5-1 and TRBJ1-1, reads KAGVTQTPRYLIKTRGQQVTLSCSPISGHRSVSWYQQTPGQGLQFLFEYFSETQRNKGNFPGRFSGRQFSNSRSEMNVSTLELGDSALYLCASSSGRGSTEAFFGQGTRLTVV.

A few counts support this clonotype. The chain employs TRBV4-1 and TRBJ1-2; D gene ambiguous. V was cut by 0 bases and J by 5 bases, with 7 bases left in between. From germline, CDR1 is MGHRA and CDR2 YSYEKL. This CDR3 is 13 amino acids long. The CDR3 spells CASSQDVGYGYTF. For the CDR3, the DNA is TGCGCCAGCAGCCAAGATGTGGGATATGGCTACACCTTC.

In this sample, this clonotype turned up many times. One end of the junction does not line up with germline, which may come from a read error. The chain combines TRBV20-1 with TRBJ1-2; weak D call: TRBD1 (6 bases). The CDR3 has 13 amino acids. CDR1 DFQATT and CDR2 SNEGSKA come from the germline V gene (reference sequence). The DNA of the CDR3 is TGCAGTGCGAGAGGACAGTCTAACTATGGCTACACCTTC. This translates into CSARGQSNYGYTF.

This clonotype was counted between two and nine times. The chain uses TRBV14 and TRBJ2-5; 7 nucleotides align to TRBD1. The germline CDR1 and CDR2 sequences are SGHDN and FVKESK. The V gene end was trimmed by 5 bases and the J gene end by 4 bases; junction bases not matched to a gene: 10. CDR3 length: 15 residues. This CDR3 reads CASSLLRGSGETQYF. In DNA, the CDR3 is TGTGCCAGCAGCTTGCTCAGGGGGTCTGGAGAGACCCAGTACTTC.

The J gene is TRBJ2-2, the V gene TRBV5-8; D not resolved. The germline CDR1 and CDR2 sequences are SGHTS and YDEGEE. CDR3 length equals 15 residues. V was cut by 1 base and J by 0 bases, with 7 bases left in between. CDR3 DNA: TGTGCCAGCAGCTTGAGGGCCGCGAACACCGGGGAGCTGTTTTTT. Residues: CASSLRAANTGELFF.

V usage is TRBV7-9 and J usage is TRBJ2-5; maybe TRBD2 (6 bases). Per germline, CDR1 SEHNR and CDR2 FQNEAQ (reference sequence). CDR3 length: 16 amino acids. V was cut by 1 base and J by 4 bases, with 16 bases left in between. CDR3 coding DNA: TGTGCCAGCAGCTTAGTGAGTGCTAGCGCGGGAGAGACCCAGTACTTC. Protein sequence: CASSLVSASAGETQYF. The full variable domain, its missing parts supplied by reference TRBV7-9 and TRBJ2-5, is DTGVSQNPRHKITKRGQNVTFRCDPISEHNRLYWYRQTLGQGPEFLTYFQNEAQLEKSRLLSDRFSAERPKGSFSTLEIQRTEQGDSAMYLCASSLVSASAGETQYFGPGTRLLVL.

V and J are TRBV7-2 and TRBJ2-7, with D possibly matching TRBD2 (5 bases). The CDR3 has 12 amino acids. Germline values: CDR1 SGHTA, CDR2 FQGNSA. V shed 5 bases and J shed 12 bases, with 17 bases lying between them. The CDR3 loop is CASSEGGPGGYF. The CDR3 nucleotides read TGTGCCAGCAGCGAAGGAGGTCCGGGTGGGTACTTC.

The V gene is TRBV11-2, the J gene TRBJ2-7; a weak D match, TRBD2 (6 bases). Germline V gene data show CDR1 as SGHAT and CDR2 as FQNNGV. The CDR3 length is 14 residues. Between the trimmed V and J ends, which lost 5 bases and 5 bases, there was a span of 16 bases. The CDR3 loop is CASSRRGDLNEQYF. The CDR3 DNA follows: TGTGCCAGCAGCCGCCGCGGGGATCTGAACGAGCAGTACTTC.

V is TRBV20-1 and J is TRBJ1-6; TRBD1 agrees at 7 bases. CDR1 and CDR2 (germline): DFQATT, SNEGSKA (reference sequence). J was trimmed by 5 bases and V by 3 bases; bases with no gene match: 7. CDR3 length: 15 residues. CDR3: CSASPTTGNNSPLHF. CDR3 nucleotides: TGCAGTGCTAGTCCGACGACAGGGAATAATTCACCCCTCCACTTT.

A single count supports this clonotype. The J gene is TRBJ1-4, the V gene TRBV5-1; D is perhaps TRBD1 (6 bases). Germline CDR1 reads SGHRS; CDR2 reads YFSETQ. The germline V and J ends were trimmed by 4 bases and 3 bases, with 13 bases remaining between them. This CDR3 region has 15 residues. In DNA form, the CDR3 reads TGCGCCAGCAGCCAGGGGAGGCGCCCTAATGAAAAACTGTTTTTT. It yields the protein CASSQGRRPNEKLFF. The entire variable domain, with the rest obtained from reference TRBV5-1 and TRBJ1-4, is as follows: KAGVTQTPRYLIKTRGQQVTLSCSPISGHRSVSWYQQTPGQGLQFLFEYFSETQRNKGNFPGRFSGRQFSNSRSEMNVSTLELGDSALYLCASSQGRRPNEKLFFGSGTQLSVL.

Comment on this clonotype: The junction and the germline gene differ at one end; a read error may be behind it. The chain joins TRBV28 to TRBJ1-5; 8 bases fit TRBD1. The CDR3 has 13 amino acids. The V gene's germline CDR1 is MDHEN and CDR2 SYDVKM. CDR3 amino acids: CASRQGGNQPRHF. The CDR3 coding sequence is TGTGCCAGCAGACAGGGGGGCAATCAGCCCCGGCATTTT.

Comments on this clonotype: One junction end does not reproduce the germline sequence, and a read error may be involved. V usage is TRBV6-1 and J usage is TRBJ2-7; 8 positions match TRBD2. CDR1 is MNHNS, CDR2 SASEGT, per germline. This CDR3 has 14 amino acids. For the CDR3, the DNA is TGTGCCAGCAGTCAAGCGGGGGCTCCGCGCGAGCAGTACTTC. This codes for CASSQAGAPREQYF.